This T cell receptor (beta chain) was retrieved from a study of T cells after yellow fever vaccination. Study in general: Preparation of fractions with low cell numbers was performed using SMART-Seq v4 Ultra Low Input.

On this clonotype: Its antigen is undetermined.

TCRdb reprocessed the 5' RACE reads with MiXCR, giving one entry per CDR3 protein. Of a few hundred thousand distinct CDR3 sequences listed, 3.6% are singletons. General study findings and limits: Relatively few clonotypes were ones that appeared in both CD4 and CD8 compartments.

J was trimmed by 6 bases and V by 8 bases; bases with no gene match: 16. CDR1 and CDR2 (germline): SGHAT, FQNNGV. CDR3 length: 16 amino acids. The V gene is TRBV11-2, the J gene TRBJ2-3; 8 bases line up with TRBD2. This specimen was PBMCs, taken on the day of the yellow fever booster vaccination. This receptor was taken from a man younger than 35 who received the YFV17D yellow fever vaccine. The CDR3 coding sequence is TGTGCCAGCGGTCCTGTGCGGGGGGTCCTCGGGGATACGCAGTATTTT. It codes for CASGPVRGVLGDTQYF.